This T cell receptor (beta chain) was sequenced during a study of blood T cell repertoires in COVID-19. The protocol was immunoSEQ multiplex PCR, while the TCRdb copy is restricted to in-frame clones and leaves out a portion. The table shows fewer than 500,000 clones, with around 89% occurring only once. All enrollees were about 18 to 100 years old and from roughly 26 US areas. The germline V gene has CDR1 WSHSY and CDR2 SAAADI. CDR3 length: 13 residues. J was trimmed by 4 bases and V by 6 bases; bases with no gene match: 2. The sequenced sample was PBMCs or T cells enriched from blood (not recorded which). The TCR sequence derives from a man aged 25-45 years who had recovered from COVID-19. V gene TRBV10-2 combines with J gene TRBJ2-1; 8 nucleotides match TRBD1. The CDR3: CASRDRDYNEQFF. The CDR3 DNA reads TGCGCCAGCAGGGACAGGGATTACAATGAGCAGTTCTTC.